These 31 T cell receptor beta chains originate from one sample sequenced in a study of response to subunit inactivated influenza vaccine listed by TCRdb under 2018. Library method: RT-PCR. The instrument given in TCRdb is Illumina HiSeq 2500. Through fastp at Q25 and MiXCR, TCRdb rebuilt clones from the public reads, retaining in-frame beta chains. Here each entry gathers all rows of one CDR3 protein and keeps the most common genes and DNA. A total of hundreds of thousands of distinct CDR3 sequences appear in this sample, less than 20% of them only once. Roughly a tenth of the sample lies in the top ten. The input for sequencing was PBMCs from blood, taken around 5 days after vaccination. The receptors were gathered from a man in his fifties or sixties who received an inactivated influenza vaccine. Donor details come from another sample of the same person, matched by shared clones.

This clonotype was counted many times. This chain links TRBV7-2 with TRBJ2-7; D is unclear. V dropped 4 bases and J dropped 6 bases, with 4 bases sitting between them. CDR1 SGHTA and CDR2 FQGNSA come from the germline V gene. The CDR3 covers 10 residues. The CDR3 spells CASSSPEQYF. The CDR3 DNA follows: TGTGCCAGCAGCTCTCCCGAGCAGTACTTC.

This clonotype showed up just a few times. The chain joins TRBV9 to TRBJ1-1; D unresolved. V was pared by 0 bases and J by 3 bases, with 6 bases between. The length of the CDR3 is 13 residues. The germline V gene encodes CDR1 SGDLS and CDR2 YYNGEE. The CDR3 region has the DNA TGTGCCAGCAGCGTAGAAACGGACACTGAAGCTTTCTTT. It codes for CASSVETDTEAFF.

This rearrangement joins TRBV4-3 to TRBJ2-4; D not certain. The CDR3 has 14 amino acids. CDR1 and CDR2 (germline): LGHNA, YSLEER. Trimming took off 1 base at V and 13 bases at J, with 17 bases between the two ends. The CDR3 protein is CASSQALDGTPQYF. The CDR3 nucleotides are TGCGCCAGCAGCCAAGCCCTAGACGGTACCCCCCAGTACTTC.

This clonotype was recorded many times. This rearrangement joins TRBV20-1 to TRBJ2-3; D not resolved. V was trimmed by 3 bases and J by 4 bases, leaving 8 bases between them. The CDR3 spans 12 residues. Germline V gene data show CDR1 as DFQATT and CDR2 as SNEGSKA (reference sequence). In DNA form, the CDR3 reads TGCAGTGCTAGGGACGATGCAGATACGCAGTATTTT. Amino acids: CSARDDADTQYF.

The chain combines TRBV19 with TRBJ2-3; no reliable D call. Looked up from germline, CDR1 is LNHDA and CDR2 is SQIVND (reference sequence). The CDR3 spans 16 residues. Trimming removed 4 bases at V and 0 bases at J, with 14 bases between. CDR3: CASSNPGGSSTDTQYF. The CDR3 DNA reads TGTGCCAGTAGTAATCCAGGCGGCTCTAGCACAGATACGCAGTATTTT. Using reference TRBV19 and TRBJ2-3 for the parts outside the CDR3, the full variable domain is DGGITQSPKYLFRKEGQNVTLSCEQNLNHDAMYWYRQDPGQGLRLIYYSQIVNDFQKGDIAEGYSVSREKKESFPLTVTSAQKNPTAFYLCASSNPGGSSTDTQYFGPGTRLTVL.

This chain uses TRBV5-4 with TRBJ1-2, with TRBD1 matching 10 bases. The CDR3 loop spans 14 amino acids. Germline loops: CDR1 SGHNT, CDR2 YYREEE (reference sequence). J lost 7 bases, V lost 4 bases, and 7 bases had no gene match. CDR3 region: CASSPDRGSGGYTF. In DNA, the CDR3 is TGTGCCAGCAGCCCGGACAGGGGGTCTGGTGGCTACACCTTC. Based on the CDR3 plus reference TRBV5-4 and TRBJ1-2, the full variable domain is ETGVTQSPTHLIKTRGQQVTLRCSSQSGHNTVSWYQQALGQGPQFIFQYYREEENGRGNFPPRFSGLQFPNYSSELNVNALELDDSALYLCASSPDRGSGGYTFGSGTRLTVV.

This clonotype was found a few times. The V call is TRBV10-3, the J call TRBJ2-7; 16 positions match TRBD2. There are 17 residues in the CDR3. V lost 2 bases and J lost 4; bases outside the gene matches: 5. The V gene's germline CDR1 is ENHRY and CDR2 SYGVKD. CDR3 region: CAISEGTSGRALYEQYF. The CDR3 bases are TGTGCCATCAGTGAGGGGACTAGCGGGAGGGCCCTGTACGAGCAGTACTTC.

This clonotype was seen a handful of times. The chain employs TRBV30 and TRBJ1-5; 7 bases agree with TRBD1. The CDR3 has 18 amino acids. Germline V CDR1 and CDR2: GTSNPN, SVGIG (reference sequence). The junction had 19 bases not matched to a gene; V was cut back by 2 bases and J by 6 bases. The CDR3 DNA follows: TGTGCCTGGAGTAGGGGGCGGATCAGTTGGGGCGGATCTCAGCCCCAGCATTTT. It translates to CAWSRGRISWGGSQPQHF. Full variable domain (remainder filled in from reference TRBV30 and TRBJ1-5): SQTIHQWPATLVQPVGSPLSLECTVEGTSNPNLYWYRQAAGRGLQLLFYSVGIGQISSEVPQNLSASRPQDRQFILSSKKLLLSDSGFYLCAWSRGRISWGGSQPQHFGDGTRLSIL.

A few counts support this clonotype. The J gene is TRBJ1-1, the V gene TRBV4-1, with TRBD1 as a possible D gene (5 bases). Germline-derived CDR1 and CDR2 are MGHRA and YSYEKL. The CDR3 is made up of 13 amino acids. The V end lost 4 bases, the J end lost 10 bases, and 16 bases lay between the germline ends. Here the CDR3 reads CASSPSKGYAAFF. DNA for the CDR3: TGCGCCAGCAGCCCCTCCAAGGGGTACGCAGCTTTCTTT.

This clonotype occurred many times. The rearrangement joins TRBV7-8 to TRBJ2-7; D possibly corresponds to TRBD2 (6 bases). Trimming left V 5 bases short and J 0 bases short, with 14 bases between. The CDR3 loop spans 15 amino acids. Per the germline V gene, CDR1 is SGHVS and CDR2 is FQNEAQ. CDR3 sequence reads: CASSLGTPSSYEQYF. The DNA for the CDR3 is TGTGCCAGCAGCCTCGGGACTCCGAGCTCCTACGAGCAGTACTTC.

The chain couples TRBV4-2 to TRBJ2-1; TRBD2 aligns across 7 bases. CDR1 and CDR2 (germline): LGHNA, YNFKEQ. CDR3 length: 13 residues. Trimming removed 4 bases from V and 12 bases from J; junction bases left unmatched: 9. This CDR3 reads CASSPESGIRQFF. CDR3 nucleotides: TGTGCCAGCAGCCCCGAGAGCGGGATAAGGCAGTTCTTC.

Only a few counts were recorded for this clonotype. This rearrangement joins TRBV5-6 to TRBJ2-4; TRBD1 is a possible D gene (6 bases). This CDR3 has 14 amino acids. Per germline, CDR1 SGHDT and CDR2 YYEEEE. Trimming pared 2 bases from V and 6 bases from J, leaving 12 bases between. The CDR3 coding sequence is TGTGCCAGCAGCTTACAACAGGGCAGAAACATTCAGTACTTC. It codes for CASSLQQGRNIQYF.

CDR3 protein: CASSTKEGAYEQYF. The CDR3 DNA reads TGCGCCAGCAGCACCAAGGAAGGGGCCTACGAGCAGTACTTC. V gene TRBV4-1 combines with J gene TRBJ2-7; D is perhaps TRBD1 (5 bases). Germline V CDR1 and CDR2: MGHRA, YSYEKL. There are 14 residues in the CDR3. Trimming took 5 bases from V and 2 from J, leaving 13 bases between them.

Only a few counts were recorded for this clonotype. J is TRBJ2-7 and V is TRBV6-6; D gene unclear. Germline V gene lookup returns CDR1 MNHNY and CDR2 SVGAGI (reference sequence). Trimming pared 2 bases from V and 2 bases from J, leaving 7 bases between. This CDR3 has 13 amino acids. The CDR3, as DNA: TGTGCCAGCAGTTACGTCGGAACCTACGAGCAGTACTTC. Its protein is CASSYVGTYEQYF.

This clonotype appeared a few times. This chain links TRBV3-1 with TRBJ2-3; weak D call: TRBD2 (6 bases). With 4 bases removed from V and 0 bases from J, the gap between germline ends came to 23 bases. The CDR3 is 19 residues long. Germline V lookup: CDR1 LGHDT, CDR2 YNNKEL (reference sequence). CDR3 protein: CASSPRRVPNRPSTDTQYF. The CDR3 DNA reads TGTGCCAGCAGCCCTAGGAGGGTACCCAACCGTCCTAGCACAGATACGCAGTATTTT.

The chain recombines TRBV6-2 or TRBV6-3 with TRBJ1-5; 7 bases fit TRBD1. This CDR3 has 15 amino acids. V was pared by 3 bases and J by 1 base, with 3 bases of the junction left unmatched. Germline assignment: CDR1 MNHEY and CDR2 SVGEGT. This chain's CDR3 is CASSYLDRSNQPQHF. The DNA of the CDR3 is TGTGCCAGCAGTTATCTGGACAGGAGCAATCAGCCCCAGCATTTT.

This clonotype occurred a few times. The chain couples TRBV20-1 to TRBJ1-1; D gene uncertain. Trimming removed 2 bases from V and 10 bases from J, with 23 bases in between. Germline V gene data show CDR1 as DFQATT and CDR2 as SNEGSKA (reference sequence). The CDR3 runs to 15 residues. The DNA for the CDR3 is TGCAGTGCTAGATATCGGGGAGCTACCCAAACCGGAGCTTTCTTT. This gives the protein CSARYRGATQTGAFF.

The CDR3 DNA reads TGTGCCAGCAGCCGTGGACAGGAGACCTACGAGCAGTACTTC. It specifies CASSRGQETYEQYF. V is TRBV7-9 and J is TRBJ2-7, with 7 bases aligning to TRBD1. The germline V gene encodes CDR1 SEHNR and CDR2 FQNEAQ (reference sequence). J lost 2 bases, V lost 5 bases, and 6 bases had no gene match. This CDR3 has 14 amino acids. The full variable domain, its missing parts supplied by reference TRBV7-9 and TRBJ2-7, is DTGVSQNPRHKITKRGQNVTFRCDPISEHNRLYWYRQTLGQGPEFLTYFQNEAQLEKSRLLSDRFSAERPKGSFSTLEIQRTEQGDSAMYLCASSRGQETYEQYFGPGTRLTVT.

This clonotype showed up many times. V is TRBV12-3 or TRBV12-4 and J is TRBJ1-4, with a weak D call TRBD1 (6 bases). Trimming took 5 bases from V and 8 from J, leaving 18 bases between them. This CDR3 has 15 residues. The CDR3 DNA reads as TGTGCCAGCAGTCCAGGACAGTCCAAGGGAGAAAAACTGTTTTTT. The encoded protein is CASSPGQSKGEKLFF.

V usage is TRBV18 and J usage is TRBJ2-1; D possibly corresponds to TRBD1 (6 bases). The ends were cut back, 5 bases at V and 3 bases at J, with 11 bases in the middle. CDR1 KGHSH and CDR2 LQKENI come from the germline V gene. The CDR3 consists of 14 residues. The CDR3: CASSIQGRYNEQFF. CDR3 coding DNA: TGTGCCAGCTCAATACAGGGACGCTACAATGAGCAGTTCTTC.

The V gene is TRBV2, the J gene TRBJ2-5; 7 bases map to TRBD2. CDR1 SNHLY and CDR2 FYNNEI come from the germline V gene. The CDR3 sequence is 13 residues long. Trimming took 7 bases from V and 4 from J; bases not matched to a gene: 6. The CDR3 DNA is TGTGCCAGCACCTGGGGGGGAACAGAGACCCAGTACTTC. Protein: CASTWGGTETQYF.

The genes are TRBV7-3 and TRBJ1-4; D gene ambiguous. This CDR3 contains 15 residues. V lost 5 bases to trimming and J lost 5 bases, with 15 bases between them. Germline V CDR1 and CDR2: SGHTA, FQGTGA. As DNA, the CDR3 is TGTGCCAGCAGCCTGGGTCCTGTTTCCAATGAAAAACTGTTTTTT. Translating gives CASSLGPVSNEKLFF.

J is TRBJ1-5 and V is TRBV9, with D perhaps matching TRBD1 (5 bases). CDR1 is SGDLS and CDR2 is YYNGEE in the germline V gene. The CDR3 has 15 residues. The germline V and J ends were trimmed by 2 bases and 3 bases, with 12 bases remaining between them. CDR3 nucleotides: TGTGCCAGCAGCGTTACGGGGGACCCCAATCAGCCCCAGCATTTT. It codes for CASSVTGDPNQPQHF.

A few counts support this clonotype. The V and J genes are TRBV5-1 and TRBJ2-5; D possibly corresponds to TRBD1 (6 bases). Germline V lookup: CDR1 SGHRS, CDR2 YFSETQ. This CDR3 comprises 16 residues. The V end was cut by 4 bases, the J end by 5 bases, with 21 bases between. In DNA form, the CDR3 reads TGCGCCAGCAGCGCCACGACAGGCTCCGGCGGGGAGACCCAGTACTTC. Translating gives CASSATTGSGGETQYF.

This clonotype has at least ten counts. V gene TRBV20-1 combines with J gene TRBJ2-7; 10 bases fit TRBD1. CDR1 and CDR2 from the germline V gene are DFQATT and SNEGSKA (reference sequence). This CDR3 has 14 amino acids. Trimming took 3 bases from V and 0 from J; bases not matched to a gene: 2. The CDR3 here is CSARTGGTSYEQYF. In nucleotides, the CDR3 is TGCAGTGCTAGGACAGGGGGCACCTCCTACGAGCAGTACTTC.

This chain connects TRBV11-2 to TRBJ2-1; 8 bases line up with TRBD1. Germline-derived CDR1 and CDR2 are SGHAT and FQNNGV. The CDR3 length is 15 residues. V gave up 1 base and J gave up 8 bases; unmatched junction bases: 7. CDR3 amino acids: CASSLGAGGSHEQFF. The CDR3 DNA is TGTGCCAGCAGCTTAGGGGCAGGGGGCTCTCATGAGCAGTTCTTC. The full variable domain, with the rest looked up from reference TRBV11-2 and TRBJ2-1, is EAGVAQSPRYKIIEKRQSVAFWCNPISGHATLYWYQQILGQGPKLLIQFQNNGVVDDSQLPKDRFSAERLKGVDSTLKIQPAKLEDSAVYLCASSLGAGGSHEQFFGPGTRLTVL.

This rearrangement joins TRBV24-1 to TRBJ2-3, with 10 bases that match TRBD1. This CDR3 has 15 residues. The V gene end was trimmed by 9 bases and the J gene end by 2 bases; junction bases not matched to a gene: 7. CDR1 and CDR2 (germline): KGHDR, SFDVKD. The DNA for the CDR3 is TGTGCCACCGACGATGGGACAGGGGTCACAGATACGCAGTATTTT. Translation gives CATDDGTGVTDTQYF.

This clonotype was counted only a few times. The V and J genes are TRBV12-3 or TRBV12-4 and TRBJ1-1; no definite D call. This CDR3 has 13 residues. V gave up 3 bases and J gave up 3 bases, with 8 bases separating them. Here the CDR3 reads CASSFFRDTEAFF. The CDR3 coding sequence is TGTGCCAGCAGTTTTTTTCGGGACACTGAAGCTTTCTTT.

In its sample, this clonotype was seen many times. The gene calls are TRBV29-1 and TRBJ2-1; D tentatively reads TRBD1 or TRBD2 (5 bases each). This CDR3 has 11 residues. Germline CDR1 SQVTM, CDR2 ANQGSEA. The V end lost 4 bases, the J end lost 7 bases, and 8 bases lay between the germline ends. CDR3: CSVGGFNEQFF. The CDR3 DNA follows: TGCAGCGTTGGGGGGTTTAATGAGCAGTTCTTC.

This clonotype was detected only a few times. CDR3 in amino acids: CSVPSGSRTDTQYF. The CDR3 DNA is TGCAGCGTTCCCAGCGGGAGCCGCACAGATACGCAGTATTTT. The chain is built from TRBV29-1 and TRBJ2-3; 8 bases are a match to TRBD2. The CDR3 is 14 residues long. Germline CDR1 and CDR2: SQVTM and ANQGSEA. The trim removed 5 bases at V and 1 base at J, leaving 5 bases unmatched.

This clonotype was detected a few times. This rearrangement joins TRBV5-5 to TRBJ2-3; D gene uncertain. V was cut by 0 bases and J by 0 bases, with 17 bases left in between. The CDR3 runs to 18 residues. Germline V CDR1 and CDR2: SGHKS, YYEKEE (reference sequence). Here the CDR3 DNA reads TGTGCCAGCAGCTTGGACCCCGTGGTAGGAATCAGCACAGATACGCAGTATTTT. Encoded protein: CASSLDPVVGISTDTQYF.